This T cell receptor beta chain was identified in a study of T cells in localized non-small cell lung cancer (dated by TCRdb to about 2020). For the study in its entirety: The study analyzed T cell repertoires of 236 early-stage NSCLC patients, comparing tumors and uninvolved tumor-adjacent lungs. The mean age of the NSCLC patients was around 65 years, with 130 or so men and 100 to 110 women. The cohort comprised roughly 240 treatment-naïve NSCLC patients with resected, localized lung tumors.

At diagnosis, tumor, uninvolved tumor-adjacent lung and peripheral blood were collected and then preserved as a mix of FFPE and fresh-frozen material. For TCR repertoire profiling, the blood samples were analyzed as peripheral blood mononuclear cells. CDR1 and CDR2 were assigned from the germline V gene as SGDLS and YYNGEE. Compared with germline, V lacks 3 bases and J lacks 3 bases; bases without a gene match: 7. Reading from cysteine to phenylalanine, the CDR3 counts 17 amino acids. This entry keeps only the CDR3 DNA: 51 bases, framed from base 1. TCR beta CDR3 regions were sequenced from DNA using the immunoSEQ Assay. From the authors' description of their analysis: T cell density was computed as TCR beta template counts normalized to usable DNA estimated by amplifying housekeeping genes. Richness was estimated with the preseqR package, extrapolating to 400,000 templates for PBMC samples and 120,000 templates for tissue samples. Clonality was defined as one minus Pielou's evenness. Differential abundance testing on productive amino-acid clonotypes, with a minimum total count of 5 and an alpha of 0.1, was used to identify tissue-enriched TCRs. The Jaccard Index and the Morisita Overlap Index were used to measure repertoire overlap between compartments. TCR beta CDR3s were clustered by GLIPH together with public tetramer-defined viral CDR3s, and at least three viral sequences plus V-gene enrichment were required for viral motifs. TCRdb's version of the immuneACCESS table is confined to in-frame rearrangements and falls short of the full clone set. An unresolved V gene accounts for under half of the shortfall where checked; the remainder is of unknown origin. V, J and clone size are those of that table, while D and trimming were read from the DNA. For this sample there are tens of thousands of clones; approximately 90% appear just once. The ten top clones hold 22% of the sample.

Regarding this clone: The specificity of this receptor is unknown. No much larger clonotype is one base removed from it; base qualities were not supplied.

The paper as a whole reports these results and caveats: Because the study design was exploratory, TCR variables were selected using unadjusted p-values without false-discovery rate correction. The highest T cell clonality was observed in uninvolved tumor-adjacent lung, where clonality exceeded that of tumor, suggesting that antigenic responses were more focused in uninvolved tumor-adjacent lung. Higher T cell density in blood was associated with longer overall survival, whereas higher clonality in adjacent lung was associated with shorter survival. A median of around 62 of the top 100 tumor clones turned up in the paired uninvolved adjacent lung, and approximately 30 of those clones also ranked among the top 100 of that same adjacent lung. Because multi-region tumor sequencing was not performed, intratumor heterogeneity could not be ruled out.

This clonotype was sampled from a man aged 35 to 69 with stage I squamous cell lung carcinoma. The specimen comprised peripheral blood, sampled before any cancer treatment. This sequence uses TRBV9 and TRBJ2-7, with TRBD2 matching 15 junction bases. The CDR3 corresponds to CASSAGLAGGVGYEQYF. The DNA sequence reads TGTGCCAGCAGCGCGGGACTAGCGGGAGGAGTTGGCTACGAGCAGTACTTC.